These 27 T cell receptor beta chains share one sample of origin, sequenced in a study of cytomegalovirus exposure and HLA in healthy donors. Use of 60 Vbeta and 13 Jbeta primers characterized the PCR. Here immunoSEQ multiplex PCR was the method, and the copy in TCRdb shows in-frame clones only, minus some. This table holds some 190,000 clones, over 70% found once. The material sequenced was PBMCs. These receptors were collected from a man younger than 40 in good health and CMV-seronegative.

The chain links TRBV5-1 to TRBJ2-1, with a tentative D call TRBD2 (7 bases). The germline V and J ends were trimmed by 5 bases and 7 bases, with 19 bases remaining between them. Per the germline V gene, CDR1 is SGHRS and CDR2 is YFSETQ. The CDR3 length is 15 residues. The CDR3 coding sequence is TGCGCCAGCAGGGGAGGGGGTGAGGTTTGGAATGAGCAGTTCTTC. As protein: CASRGGGEVWNEQFF.

The chain uses TRBV15 and TRBJ1-1; 8 nucleotides match TRBD1. Germline V gene data show CDR1 as LNHNV and CDR2 as YYDKDF (reference sequence). This CDR3 region has 14 residues. V dropped 7 bases and J dropped 1; count of bases not matched to a gene: 5. CDR3 residues: CATTEDRANTEAFF. For the CDR3, the DNA is TGTGCCACCACCGAGGACAGGGCGAACACTGAAGCTTTCTTT.

The gene calls are TRBV4-2 and TRBJ1-1; the D gene is possibly TRBD1 (5 bases). There are 14 residues in the CDR3. Germline CDR1 LGHNA, CDR2 YNFKEQ. The V end lost 8 bases, the J end lost 4 bases, and 17 bases lay between the germline ends. The CDR3 loop reads CASDTPGGSTEAFF. The CDR3 DNA sequence: TGTGCCAGCGATACGCCCGGGGGATCCACTGAAGCTTTCTTT.

CDR3 in DNA: TGTGCCAGCAGTTTAGGGGCGGTTAGCAATCAGCCCCAGCATTTT. Translated, it gives CASSLGAVSNQPQHF. This chain uses TRBV28 with TRBJ1-5; tentative D call: TRBD1 (5 bases). The CDR3 is 15 residues long. V was cut by 2 bases and J by 0 bases, with 8 bases left in between. Germline-derived CDR1 and CDR2 are MDHEN and SYDVKM.

The chain has TRBV27 and TRBJ2-1; a possible D gene is TRBD1 (6 bases). Trimming left V 5 bases short and J 12 bases short, with 17 bases between. The CDR3 spans 13 residues. Germline assignment: CDR1 MNHEY and CDR2 SMNVEV (reference sequence). CDR3 in DNA: TGTGCCAGCAGTAGGACAGCCGCCGTTGCGCAGTTCTTC. It codes for CASSRTAAVAQFF.

The gene calls are TRBV6-5 and TRBJ2-1, with 8 bases that match TRBD2. Germline trimming cut 9 bases from V and 9 bases from J; bases unmatched to any gene: 7. The germline V gene encodes CDR1 MNHEY and CDR2 SVGAGI. CDR3 size: 12 residues. In nucleotides, the CDR3 is TGTGCCAGTTCTCGGGGGGGCGCTGAGCAGTTCTTC. It is translated as CASSRGGAEQFF.

The chain couples TRBV7-2 to TRBJ2-7, with TRBD1 matching over 8 bases. The CDR3 has 14 residues. Germline V gene lookup returns CDR1 SGHTA and CDR2 FQGNSA. V trimming: 6 bases; J trimming: 0 bases; junction bases outside the gene matches: 4. CDR3 loop: CASSAQGDSYEQYF. CDR3 in DNA: TGTGCCAGCAGTGCACAGGGGGACTCCTACGAGCAGTACTTC.

The chain is built from TRBV5-1 and TRBJ2-1; TRBD2 matches 9 bases. Germline V gene sequence: CDR1 SGHRS, CDR2 YFSETQ. Trimming at V came to 2 bases and at J to 8 bases, leaving 8 bases not matched to a gene. The CDR3 consists of 15 residues. CDR3 protein: CASSLSGRSDHEQFF. The CDR3 coding sequence is TGCGCCAGCAGCTTAAGCGGGAGGTCGGATCATGAGCAGTTCTTC.

A single count supports this clone. The conserved phenylalanine or tryptophan is not found at the CDR3 terminus, so this likely reflects a read error. V and J are TRBV6-6 and TRBJ2-7, with 11 bases identical to TRBD1. Germline V gives CDR1 MNHNY, CDR2 SVGAGI (reference sequence). J gave up 9 bases and V 5 bases, and 9 bases lay outside the gene matches. The CDR3 consists of 14 residues. Here the CDR3 reads CASSRDRGSSGQYL. CDR3 sequence (DNA): TGTGCCAGCAGTAGGGACAGGGGGTCGTCTGGGCAGTACCTC.

The chain employs TRBV7-9 and TRBJ1-2; D is unclear. Germline CDR1 is SEHNR and CDR2 is FQNEAQ (reference sequence). The CDR3 extends over 14 amino acids. The V end was cut by 5 bases, the J end by 8 bases, with 18 bases between. CDR3 sequence: CASSVLDVDSGYTF. The CDR3 coding sequence is TGTGCCAGCAGCGTCCTAGATGTGGATTCGGGCTACACCTTC.

V and J are TRBV5-1 and TRBJ2-1, with a weak D call TRBD1 (6 bases). CDR1 and CDR2 from the germline V gene are SGHRS and YFSETQ. This CDR3 has 11 amino acids. Trimming stripped 3 bases from V and 11 bases from J, with 9 bases between. The DNA for the CDR3 is TGCGCCAGCAGCTACGGACAGCAGCAGTTCTTC. Its translation is CASSYGQQQFF.

The chain uses TRBV10-2 and TRBJ2-7; 12 bases are a match to TRBD2. Trimming cost V 4 bases and J 4 bases; bases outside gene matches: 5. The CDR3 spans 15 residues. CDR1 is WSHSY, CDR2 SAAADI, per germline. CDR3 sequence: CASSAGTSGFYEQYF. CDR3 nucleotide sequence: TGCGCCAGCAGTGCCGGGACTAGCGGGTTTTACGAGCAGTACTTC.

The CDR3 reads CASSLYRYNEQFF. The DNA for the CDR3 is TGTGCCAGCAGCTTATACAGGTACAATGAGCAGTTCTTC. The genes are TRBV7-2 and TRBJ2-1; tentative D call: TRBD1 (5 bases). Deletions cut 2 bases from V and 4 bases from J, with 6 bases between. The length of the CDR3 is 13 residues. Per germline, CDR1 SGHTA and CDR2 FQGNSA.

The chain carries TRBV10-2 and TRBJ1-2; tentatively, D is TRBD1 (5 bases). CDR1 is WSHSY, CDR2 SAAADI, per germline. Trimming removed 6 bases at V and 0 bases at J, with 8 bases between. CDR3 length: 13 amino acids. CDR3 protein: CASSETANYGYTF. The CDR3 DNA reads TGCGCCAGCAGCGAGACAGCTAACTATGGCTACACCTTC.

The chain recombines TRBV14 with TRBJ2-4; 14 nucleotides match TRBD2. V lost 2 bases, J lost 6 bases, and 6 bases stayed unmatched. Per germline, CDR1 SGHDN and CDR2 FVKESK. This CDR3 is 17 amino acids long. The CDR3 loop is CASSQTGLAGGPNIQYF. The CDR3 region has the DNA TGTGCCAGCAGCCAAACCGGACTAGCGGGAGGACCAAACATTCAGTACTTC.

The gene calls are TRBV12-2 and TRBJ2-7; whether TRBD2, the table's D call, matches the DNA was not checked. TRBV12-2 is recorded as a pseudogene. The CDR3 is 17 residues long. CDR3 amino acids: CASRVSAPRFFPYEQYF. The CDR3 DNA sequence: TGTGCAAGTCGCGTGTCCGCACCGAGGTTTTTTCCTTACGAGCAGTACTTC.

The V call is TRBV14, the J call TRBJ2-3, with 7 bases identical to TRBD1. The V gene's germline CDR1 is SGHDN and CDR2 FVKESK. The CDR3 has 16 residues. After removal of 0 bases from V and 3 bases from J, the junction contained 6 bases not matched to a gene. The CDR3 is CASSQEERQGTDTQYF. The CDR3 DNA reads as TGTGCCAGCAGCCAAGAAGAGAGACAGGGTACAGATACGCAGTATTTT.

The V call is TRBV6-5, the J call TRBJ1-1, with a possible D match to TRBD1 (5 bases). Trimming took 6 bases from V and 7 from J, leaving 12 bases between them. The CDR3 has 12 amino acids. The germline gives CDR1 MNHEY, CDR2 SVGAGI. CDR3 sequence reads: CASRRGDGEAFF. CDR3 DNA sequence: TGTGCCAGCAGGCGGGGGGACGGTGAAGCTTTCTTT.

This chain uses TRBV18 with TRBJ2-3; 11 bases are a match to TRBD2. The CDR3 contains 15 residues. With V trimmed by 10 bases and J by 0 bases, 6 bases remained unmatched. Germline-derived CDR1 and CDR2 are KGHSH and LQKENI. The CDR3 is CATRLAGTSTDTQYF. The CDR3 nucleotides are TGTGCCACAAGACTAGCGGGGACTAGCACAGATACGCAGTATTTT.

V is TRBV18 and J is TRBJ2-2; D possibly corresponds to TRBD1 (5 bases). V lost 3 bases and J lost 7, with 9 bases in between. Germline-derived CDR1 and CDR2 are KGHSH and LQKENI. The CDR3 has 13 amino acids. In DNA, the CDR3 is TGTGCCAGCTCACCTCAGGGATACGGGGAGCTGTTTTTT. Its translation: CASSPQGYGELFF.

This chain joins TRBV2 and TRBJ2-5; D not resolved. The CDR3 totals 15 residues. V lost 5 bases and J 1 base, leaving 14 bases between the germline ends. From germline, CDR1 is SNHLY and CDR2 FYNNEI. The CDR3 protein is CASSLTKIIQETQYF. CDR3 nucleotides: TGTGCCAGCAGTCTCACTAAGATTATCCAAGAGACCCAGTACTTC.

The genes are TRBV13 and TRBJ1-2, with D tentatively TRBD1 (6 bases). Trimming removed 0 bases at V and 6 bases at J, with 14 bases between. The CDR3 sequence is 15 residues long. In germline, CDR1 is PRHDT, CDR2 FYEKMQ (reference sequence). The CDR3 nucleotides read TGTGCCAGCAGCTTAGGACAGGGCGCAAAGGATGGCTACACCTTC. Its protein is CASSLGQGAKDGYTF.

The rearrangement uses TRBV28 and TRBJ1-2; possibly TRBD1 for D (5 bases). Looked up from germline, CDR1 is MDHEN and CDR2 is SYDVKM. Trimming removed 3 bases from V and 5 bases from J, with 13 bases in between. The CDR3 runs 14 residues. The CDR3 sequence is CASSLGGAYYGYTF. The DNA for the CDR3 is TGTGCCAGCAGTTTGGGAGGGGCGTATTATGGCTACACCTTC.

The chain employs TRBV4-2 and TRBJ2-1; D is unresolved. CDR1 is LGHNA, CDR2 YNFKEQ, per germline. The CDR3 spans 13 residues. Trimming took 1 base from V and 1 from J, leaving 2 bases between them. CDR3 nucleotide sequence: TGTGCCAGCAGCCAAGCTTCCTACAATGAGCAGTTCTTC. Its protein product is CASSQASYNEQFF.

V usage is TRBV28 and J usage is TRBJ2-7; D perhaps matches TRBD2 (6 bases). The length of the CDR3 is 14 residues. Germline values: CDR1 MDHEN, CDR2 SYDVKM. V was shortened by 8 bases and J by 3 bases, with 17 bases between the two germline ends. The DNA for the CDR3 is TGTGCCAGCGGGCCACTCGGGAGTGGCTACGAGCAGTACTTC. Protein product: CASGPLGSGYEQYF. Based on the CDR3 plus reference TRBV28 and TRBJ2-7, the full variable domain is DVKVTQSSRYLVKRTGEKVFLECVQDMDHENMFWYRQDPGLGLRLIYFSYDVKMKEKGDIPEGYSVSREKKERFSLILESASTNQTSMYLCASGPLGSGYEQYFGPGTRLTVT.

V gene TRBV10-1 combines with J gene TRBJ1-4; TRBD1 matches 8 bases. Germline V gives CDR1 WNHNN, CDR2 SYGVQD (reference sequence). With 7 bases clipped from V and 9 bases from J, the junction kept 19 bases outside the gene matches. This CDR3 is 17 amino acids long. CDR3 loop: CASTRTGTVSRSKKLFF. CDR3 DNA sequence: TGCGCCAGCACCCGGACAGGGACTGTATCTCGGAGTAAAAAACTGTTTTTT.

This clone has only one observation. The chain uses TRBV9 and TRBJ2-1; 12 nucleotides match TRBD2. CDR1 is SGDLS, CDR2 YYNGEE, per germline. Trimming cost V 4 bases and J 7 bases; bases outside gene matches: 18. The CDR3 extends over 19 amino acids. The CDR3 region is CASSPAPLGLAGGDNEQFF. In DNA, the CDR3 is TGTGCCAGCAGCCCCGCGCCCCTGGGACTAGCGGGCGGTGATAATGAGCAGTTCTTC.